This T cell receptor beta chain was identified during a study of shared clonotypes between healthy human individuals. Findings and caveats of the study: Investigators expected sequencing depth to affect clonotype sharing among donors.

J gave up 3 bases and V 2 bases, and 2 bases lay outside the gene matches. CDR1 and CDR2 (germline): GTSNPN, SVGIG (reference sequence). The CDR3 is 15 amino acids. In regard to this clone: Its antigen is still unknown.

Measured with immunoSEQ multiplex PCR; TCRdb has only the in-frame clones, and not every one. The sample carries some 1,600,000 clones, around 98% recorded once. Sequencing was done on a sample of naive CD4+ T cells sorted from blood. Documented subset: CD45RA+ positively selected. The rearrangement links TRBV30 to TRBJ1-3; 12 bases line up with TRBD1. This TCR was sampled from a man younger than 40 in good health. CDR3 nucleotide sequence: TGTGCCTGGAGTAGGGACAGGGGGCTTGGAAACACCATATATTTT. It codes for CAWSRDRGLGNTIYF.